This T cell receptor (beta chain) was retrieved from a study of blood T cells in healthy people across ages. Study conclusions and caveats: Donor CMV status, an unknown factor, possibly confounded changes in expanded clonotypes. There was a strong correlation between TCR beta diversity and naive T cell percentage.

The CDR3 spans 16 residues. With 0 bases clipped from V and 5 bases from J, the junction kept 9 bases outside the gene matches. Germline assignment: CDR1 LGHDT and CDR2 YNNKEL (reference sequence). About this clonotype: No antigen is known for it.

A second about 6 to 12 cycle PCR used barcoded and J-beta primers. Each cDNA molecule was tagged by a template-switch adaptor that had 12 random nucleotides. A single record per CDR3 protein comes from TCRdb applying MiXCR to the 5' RACE reads. The table includes hundreds of thousands of distinct CDR3 sequences, approximately 21% detected once. Donors were healthy Caucasian individuals from Russia aged about 6 to 90. This chain connects TRBV3-1 to TRBJ2-5, with 7 bases lining up with TRBD2. This TCR came from a man between 65 and 85 years old in good health. The sample consisted of blood. DNA for the CDR3: TGTGCCAGCAGCCAAGATTTGGCTAGCGGTACCGAGACCCAGTACTTC. It specifies CASSQDLASGTETQYF.